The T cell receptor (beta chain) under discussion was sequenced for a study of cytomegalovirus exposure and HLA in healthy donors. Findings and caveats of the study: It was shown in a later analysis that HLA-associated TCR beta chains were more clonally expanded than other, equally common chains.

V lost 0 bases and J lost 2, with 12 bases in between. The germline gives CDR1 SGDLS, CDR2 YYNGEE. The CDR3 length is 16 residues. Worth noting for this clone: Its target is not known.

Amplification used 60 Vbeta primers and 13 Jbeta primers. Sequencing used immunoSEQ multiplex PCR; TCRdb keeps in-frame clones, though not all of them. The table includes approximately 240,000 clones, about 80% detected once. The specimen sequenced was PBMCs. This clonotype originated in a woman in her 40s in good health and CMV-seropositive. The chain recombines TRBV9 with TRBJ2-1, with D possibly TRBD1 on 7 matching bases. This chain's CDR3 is CASSVGSGGPYNEQFF. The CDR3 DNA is TGTGCCAGCAGCGTAGGGTCAGGGGGGCCCTACAATGAGCAGTTCTTC.